This record concerns one TCR beta chain sequence. The data were obtained in a study of blood T cell repertoires in COVID-19. Turning to the study itself: COVID-19 samples collected from the United States, Italy and Spain covered acute and convalescent phases. PBMCs, B-cell-depleted T cells, or T cells provided the cDNA or gDNA that made up the material.

Method: immunoSEQ multiplex PCR; TCRdb's copy keeps in-frame clones and lacks some. The profile covers around 130,000 clones, with around 77% appearing a single time and under 14% taken by the ten largest. From germline, CDR1 is MDHEN and CDR2 SYDVKM. Trimming removed 7 bases at V and 6 bases at J, with 10 bases between. The CDR3 is 11 amino acids. This clonotype originated in a human donor in a cohort sampled during active COVID-19. Specimen: peripheral blood. This chain connects TRBV28 to TRBJ2-7; a weak D match, TRBD1 (6 bases). CDR3 amino acids: CASMLGAEQYF. The CDR3 nucleotides are TGTGCCAGCATGTTGGGGGCCGAGCAGTACTTC. The entire variable domain, with the rest obtained from reference TRBV28 and TRBJ2-7, is as follows: DVKVTQSSRYLVKRTGEKVFLECVQDMDHENMFWYRQDPGLGLRLIYFSYDVKMKEKGDIPEGYSVSREKKERFSLILESASTNQTSMYLCASMLGAEQYFGPGTRLTVT.